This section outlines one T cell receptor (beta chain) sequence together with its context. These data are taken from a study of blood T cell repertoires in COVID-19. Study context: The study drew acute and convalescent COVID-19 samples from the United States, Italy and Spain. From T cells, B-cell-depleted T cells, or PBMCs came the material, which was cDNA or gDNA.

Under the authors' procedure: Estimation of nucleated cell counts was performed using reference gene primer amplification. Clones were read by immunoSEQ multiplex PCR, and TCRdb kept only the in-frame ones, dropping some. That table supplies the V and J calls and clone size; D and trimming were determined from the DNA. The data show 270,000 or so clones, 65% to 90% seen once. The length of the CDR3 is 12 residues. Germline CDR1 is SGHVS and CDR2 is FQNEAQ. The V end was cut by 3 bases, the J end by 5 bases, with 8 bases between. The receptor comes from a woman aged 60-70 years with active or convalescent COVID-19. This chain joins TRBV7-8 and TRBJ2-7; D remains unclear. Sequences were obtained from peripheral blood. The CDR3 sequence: CASSLVADEQYF. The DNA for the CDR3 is TGTGCCAGCAGCTTGGTCGCGGACGAGCAGTACTTC.